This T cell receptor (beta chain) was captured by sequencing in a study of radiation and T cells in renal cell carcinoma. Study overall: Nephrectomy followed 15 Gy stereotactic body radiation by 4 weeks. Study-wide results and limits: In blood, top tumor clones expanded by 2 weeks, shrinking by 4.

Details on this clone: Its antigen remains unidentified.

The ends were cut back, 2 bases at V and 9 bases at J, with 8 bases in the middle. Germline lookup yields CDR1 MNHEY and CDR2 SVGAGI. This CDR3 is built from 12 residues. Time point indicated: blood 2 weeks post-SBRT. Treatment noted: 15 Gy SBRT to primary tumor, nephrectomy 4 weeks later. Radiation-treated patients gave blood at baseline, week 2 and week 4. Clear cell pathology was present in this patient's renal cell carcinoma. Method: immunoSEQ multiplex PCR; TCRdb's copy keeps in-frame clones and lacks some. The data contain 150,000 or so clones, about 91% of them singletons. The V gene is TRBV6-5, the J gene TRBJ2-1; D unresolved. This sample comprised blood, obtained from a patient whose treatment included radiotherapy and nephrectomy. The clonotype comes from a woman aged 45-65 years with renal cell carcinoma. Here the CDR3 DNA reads TGTGCCAGCAGTTACAGGATGGGTGAGCAGTTCTTC. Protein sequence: CASSYRMGEQFF.